This T cell receptor (beta chain) was recovered during a study of T cell responses to AZD1222 COVID-19 vaccine. Across the study: The analysis combined second doses at about 4 or about 12 weeks.

Per germline, CDR1 SGHTA and CDR2 FQGTGA. After removal of 5 bases from V and 4 bases from J, the junction contained 10 bases not matched to a gene. The CDR3 loop spans 16 amino acids. Clones were read by immunoSEQ multiplex PCR, and TCRdb kept only the in-frame ones, dropping some. The table has 95,000 to 150,000 clones, 92% seen once; the top ten hold over 1.5%. The sequence derives from an adult in good health. Material: peripheral blood, obtained on day 0 of AZD1222 vaccination. The V and J genes are TRBV7-3 and TRBJ1-1; 10 nucleotides line up with TRBD1. The CDR3 sequence: CASSPRTGGVGTEAFF. The DNA of the CDR3 is TGTGCCAGCAGCCCCCGGACAGGGGGAGTTGGCACTGAAGCTTTCTTT.